This TCR beta chain was observed in a study of vaccination effects on CD4 cells after COVID-19. Assay used: immunoSEQ multiplex PCR; TCRdb lists only in-frame clones, some missing. Of about 54,000 clones in the sample, over 80% were seen once. A remark on this clone: The antigen remains unidentified.

Viral peptide pools were used in the ViraFEST assay to expand antigen-specific CD4+ T cells, and sequencing came afterward. The culture ran for around 10 days before CD4+ T cells were isolated. The CDR3 spans 16 residues. The V and J ends lost 6 bases and 6 bases respectively, with 22 bases between them. The germline gives CDR1 SGHNT, CDR2 YYREEE (reference sequence). The chain carries TRBV5-4 and TRBJ2-1; D unclear. The clonotype was recovered from a human donor who received a COVID-19 vaccine. Sequenced here: CD4+ T cells from PBMCs cultured with HCoV-229E spike peptides, sampled before COVID-19 vaccination. This CDR3 reads CASTLYDILSSNEQFF. CDR3 in DNA: TGTGCCAGCACCCTCTATGACATTTTATCGTCCAATGAGCAGTTCTTC.